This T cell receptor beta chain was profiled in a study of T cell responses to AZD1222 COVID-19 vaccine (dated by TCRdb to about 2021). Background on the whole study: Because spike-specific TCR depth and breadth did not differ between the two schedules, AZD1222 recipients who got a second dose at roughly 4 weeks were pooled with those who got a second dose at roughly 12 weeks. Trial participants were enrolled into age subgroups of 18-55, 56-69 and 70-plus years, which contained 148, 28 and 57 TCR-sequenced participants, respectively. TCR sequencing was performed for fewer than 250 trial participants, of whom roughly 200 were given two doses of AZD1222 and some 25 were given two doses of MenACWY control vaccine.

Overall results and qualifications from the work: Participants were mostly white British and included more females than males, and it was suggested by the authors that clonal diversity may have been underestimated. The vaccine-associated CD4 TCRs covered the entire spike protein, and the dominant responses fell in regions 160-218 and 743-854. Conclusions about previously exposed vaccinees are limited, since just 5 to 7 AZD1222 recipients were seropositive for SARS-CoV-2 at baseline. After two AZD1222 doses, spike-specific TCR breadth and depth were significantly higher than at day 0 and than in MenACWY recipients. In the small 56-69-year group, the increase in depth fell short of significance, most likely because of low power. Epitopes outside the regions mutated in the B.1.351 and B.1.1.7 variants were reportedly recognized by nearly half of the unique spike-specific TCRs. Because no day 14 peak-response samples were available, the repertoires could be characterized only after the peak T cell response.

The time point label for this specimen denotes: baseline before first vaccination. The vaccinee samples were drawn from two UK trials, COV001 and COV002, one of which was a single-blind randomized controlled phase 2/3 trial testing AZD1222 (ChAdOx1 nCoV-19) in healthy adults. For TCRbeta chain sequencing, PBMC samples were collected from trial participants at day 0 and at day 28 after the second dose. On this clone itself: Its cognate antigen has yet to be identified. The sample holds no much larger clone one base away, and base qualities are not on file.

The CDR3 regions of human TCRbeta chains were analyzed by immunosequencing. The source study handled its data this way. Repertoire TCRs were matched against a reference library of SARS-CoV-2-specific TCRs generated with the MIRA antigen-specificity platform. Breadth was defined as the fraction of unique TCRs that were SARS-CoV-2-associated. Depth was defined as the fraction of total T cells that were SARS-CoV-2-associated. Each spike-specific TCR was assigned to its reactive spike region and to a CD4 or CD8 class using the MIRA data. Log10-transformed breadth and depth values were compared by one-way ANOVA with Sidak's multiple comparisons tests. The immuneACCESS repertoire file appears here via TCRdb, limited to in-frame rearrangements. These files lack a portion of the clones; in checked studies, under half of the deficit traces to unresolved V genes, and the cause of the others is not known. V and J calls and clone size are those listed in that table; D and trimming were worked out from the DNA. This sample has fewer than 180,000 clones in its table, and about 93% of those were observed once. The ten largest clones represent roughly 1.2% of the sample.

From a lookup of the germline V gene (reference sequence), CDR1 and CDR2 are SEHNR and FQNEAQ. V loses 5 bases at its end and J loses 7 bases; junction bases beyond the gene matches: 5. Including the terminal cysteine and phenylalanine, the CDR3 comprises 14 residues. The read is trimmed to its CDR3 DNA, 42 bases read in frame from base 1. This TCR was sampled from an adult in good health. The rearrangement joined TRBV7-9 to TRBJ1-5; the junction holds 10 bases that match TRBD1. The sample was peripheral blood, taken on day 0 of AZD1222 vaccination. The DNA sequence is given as TGTGCCAGCAGCGAAGGGACAGGGGCCCAGCCCCAGCATTTT. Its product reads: CASSEGTGAQPQHF.